Listed below are T cell receptor beta chains from one sample, sequenced in a study of blood T cell repertoires in COVID-19. Generated by immunoSEQ multiplex PCR, the TCRdb table keeps only in-frame clones and is missing some. Of about 29,000 clones in the sample, roughly 89% were seen once. The sequenced sample consisted of peripheral blood. The receptors shown here come from an older man with active COVID-19. CDR3s include the opening cysteine and the closing phenylalanine or tryptophan. Fields, in order: D gene, V gene, clone size, J gene, CDR3 protein, CDR3 DNA. A D gene is named only where the DNA matches it firmly. Rows may omit the clone size; those that give it use once, few, many or a size class.

D: .
V: TRBV11-3
size: once
J: TRBJ2-1
CDR3: CASSLARENEQFF
DNA: TGTGCCAGCAGCTTAGCCAGGGAAAATGAGCAGTTCTTC

D: TRBD2
V: TRBV6-4
size: .
J: TRBJ2-1
CDR3: CASSDSPYLAGGNNEQFF
DNA: TGTGCCAGCAGTGACTCCCCGTACCTAGCGGGGGGAAACAATGAGCAGTTCTTC

D: .
V: TRBV4-3
size: .
J: TRBJ2-3
CDR3: CASSQVTGPSTDTQYF
DNA: TGCGCCAGCAGCCAAGTGACAGGACCTAGCACAGATACGCAGTATTTT

D: .
V: TRBV7-2
size: .
J: TRBJ1-5
CDR3: CASSFSGGEPQHF
DNA: TGTGCCAGCAGCTTTTCCGGGGGGGAGCCCCAGCATTTT

D: TRBD1
V: TRBV2
size: .
J: TRBJ1-5
CDR3: CASTGTGNQPQHF
DNA: TGTGCCAGCACAGGGACAGGCAATCAGCCCCAGCATTTT

D: TRBD2
V: TRBV5-4
size: .
J: TRBJ2-3
CDR3: CASTPGAGTSGGAPDTQYF
DNA: TGTGCCAGCACCCCCGGGGCCGGGACTAGCGGGGGGGCTCCAGATACGCAGTATTTT

D: TRBD1
V: TRBV7-9
size: .
J: TRBJ2-1
CDR3: CASIPPGTAYNEQFF
DNA: TGTGCCAGCATCCCCCCCGGGACAGCCTACAATGAGCAGTTCTTC

D: .
V: TRBV6-4
size: .
J: TRBJ2-3
CDR3: CASSESQSTDTQYF
DNA: TGTGCCAGCAGTGAATCACAGAGCACAGATACGCAGTATTTT

D: TRBD2
V: TRBV14
size: .
J: TRBJ2-7
CDR3: CASSLGTSGTYEQYF
DNA: TGTGCCAGCAGCCTAGGGACTAGCGGGACATACGAGCAGTACTTC

D: .
V: TRBV19
size: once
J: TRBJ1-1
CDR3: CASSIDRLQRTEAFF
DNA: TGTGCCAGTAGTATCGACAGGCTCCAGAGGACTGAAGCTTTCTTT

D: .
V: TRBV4-3
size: .
J: TRBJ2-6
CDR3: CASSQETGSGANVLTF
DNA: TGCGCCAGCAGCCAAGAAACCGGCTCTGGGGCCAACGTCCTGACTTTC

D: TRBD1
V: TRBV6-5
size: .
J: TRBJ2-7
CDR3: CASGGQLYEQYF
DNA: TGTGCCAGCGGGGGACAGCTCTACGAGCAGTACTTC

D: TRBD2
V: TRBV7-3
size: .
J: TRBJ2-5
CDR3: CASSPWGAGGQQETQYF
DNA: TGTGCCAGCAGCCCCTGGGGAGCGGGGGGGCAACAAGAGACCCAGTACTTC

D: .
V: TRBV18
size: .
J: TRBJ1-1
CDR3: CASSPYQGTLNTEAFF
DNA: TGTGCCAGCTCACCGTATCAGGGCACCTTGAACACTGAAGCTTTCTTT

D: TRBD1
V: TRBV6-2/TRBV6-3
size: .
J: TRBJ1-2
CDR3: CASSYLDRTYGYTF
DNA: TGTGCCAGCAGTTACCTGGACAGGACCTATGGCTACACCTTC

D: TRBD1
V: TRBV7-2
size: .
J: TRBJ1-3
CDR3: CASSQDRGHSGNTIYF
DNA: TGTGCCAGCAGCCAGGACAGGGGGCACTCTGGAAACACCATATATTTT

D: .
V: TRBV30
size: .
J: TRBJ1-5
CDR3: CAFQGSSNQPQHF
DNA: TGTGCCTTTCAGGGTAGTAGCAATCAGCCCCAGCATTTT

D: .
V: TRBV27
size: .
J: TRBJ1-1
CDR3: CASSLFPNTEAFF
DNA: TGTGCCAGCAGTTTATTCCCTAACACTGAAGCTTTCTTT

D: .
V: TRBV10-3
size: .
J: TRBJ2-1
CDR3: CAISEQGNEQFF
DNA: TGTGCCATCAGTGAACAGGGCAATGAGCAGTTCTTC

D: .
V: TRBV11-2
size: .
J: TRBJ1-1
CDR3: CASSLGAFRDTEAFF
DNA: TGTGCCAGCAGCTTAGGCGCGTTTCGTGACACTGAAGCTTTCTTT

D: TRBD2
V: TRBV18
size: .
J: TRBJ2-5
CDR3: CASSLGTSGGQETQYF
DNA: TGTGCCAGCTCACTCGGGACTAGCGGGGGGCAAGAGACCCAGTACTTC

D: TRBD2
V: TRBV4-1
size: .
J: TRBJ2-1
CDR3: CASSQGSSGRSSYNEQFF
DNA: TGCGCCAGCAGCCAGGGATCTAGCGGGCGGAGCTCCTACAATGAGCAGTTCTTC

D: TRBD1
V: TRBV7-6
size: .
J: TRBJ2-5
CDR3: CASSRGQGGQETQYF
DNA: TGTGCCAGCAGCAGGGGACAGGGTGGGCAAGAGACCCAGTACTTC

D: .
V: TRBV6-5
size: .
J: TRBJ2-6
CDR3: CASKGVSGANVLTF
DNA: TGTGCCAGCAAAGGGGTTTCCGGGGCCAACGTCCTGACTTTC

D: .
V: TRBV19
size: .
J: TRBJ1-6
CDR3: CASSQATELMNSPLHF
DNA: TGTGCCAGTAGTCAAGCGACGGAGTTAATGAATTCACCCCTCCACTTT

D: TRBD1
V: TRBV6-5
size: .
J: TRBJ1-1
CDR3: CASSPLGQVNTEAFF
DNA: TGTGCCAGCAGTCCCCTCGGACAGGTGAACACTGAAGCTTTCTTT

D: .
V: TRBV5-1
size: once
J: TRBJ2-7
CDR3: CASSPTGSYEQYF
DNA: TGCGCCAGCAGCCCGACAGGTTCCTACGAGCAGTACTTC

D: .
V: TRBV7-9
size: .
J: TRBJ1-2
CDR3: CASSLGGGVGYGYTF
DNA: TGTGCCAGCAGCTTGGGTGGGGGCGTAGGCTATGGCTACACCTTC

D: TRBD1
V: TRBV6-5
size: .
J: TRBJ1-5
CDR3: CASSRTGLGSQPQHF
DNA: TGTGCCAGCAGTCGGACAGGGCTGGGGTCGCAGCCCCAGCATTTT

D: TRBD1
V: TRBV7-6
size: .
J: TRBJ1-5
CDR3: CASSYGDRKSNQPQHF
DNA: TGTGCCAGCAGCTACGGGGACAGGAAAAGCAATCAGCCCCAGCATTTT

D: .
V: TRBV6-6
size: once
J: TRBJ1-5
CDR3: CASSYSEGRRQPQHF
DNA: TGTGCCAGCAGTTACTCTGAGGGTAGGAGACAGCCCCAGCATTTT

D: TRBD2
V: TRBV7-6
size: .
J: TRBJ2-5
CDR3: CASSLGGEGKQETQYF
DNA: TGTGCCAGCAGCTTAGGTGGGGAGGGCAAGCAAGAGACCCAGTACTTC

D: TRBD1
V: TRBV2
size: few
J: TRBJ2-7
CDR3: CASSERDSLHEQYF
DNA: TGTGCCAGCAGTGAACGGGACAGCCTTCACGAGCAGTACTTC

D: .
V: TRBV7-3
size: .
J: TRBJ2-3
CDR3: CASSLTRTSTDTQYF
DNA: TGTGCCAGCAGCTTAACACGGACTAGCACAGATACGCAGTATTTT

D: TRBD1
V: TRBV6-5
size: .
J: TRBJ2-5
CDR3: CASNRDRVQETQYF
DNA: TGTGCCAGCAACAGGGACAGAGTACAAGAGACCCAGTACTTC

D: TRBD2
V: TRBV5-1
size: .
J: TRBJ2-7
CDR3: CASSRRGAYEQYF
DNA: TGCGCCAGCAGCCGCCGGGGGGCCTACGAGCAGTACTTC

D: .
V: TRBV19
size: .
J: TRBJ2-7
CDR3: CATSRTHSYEQYF
DNA: TGTGCCACCTCGCGAACCCACTCCTACGAGCAGTACTTC

D: TRBD2
V: TRBV6-2/TRBV6-3
size: .
J: TRBJ2-1
CDR3: CASSPGDERGTWKQFF
DNA: TGTGCCAGCAGTCCCGGCGATGAGCGGGGGACCTGGAAGCAGTTCTTC

D: .
V: TRBV19
size: .
J: TRBJ1-5
CDR3: CASRGRVGIIQLNQPQHF
DNA: TGTGCCAGTAGGGGGAGGGTGGGGATTATCCAGCTGAATCAGCCCCAGCATTTT

D: TRBD2
V: TRBV28
size: .
J: TRBJ2-7
CDR3: CASTIAGMGYEQYF
DNA: TGTGCCAGCACCATAGCGGGGATGGGCTACGAGCAGTACTTC

D: TRBD1
V: TRBV6-5
size: .
J: TRBJ1-2
CDR3: CASSPGGRNHGYTF
DNA: TGTGCCAGCAGCCCAGGGGGGCGAAACCATGGCTACACCTTC

D: TRBD2
V: TRBV4-1
size: few
J: TRBJ2-7
CDR3: CASSPRAGGPNEQYF
DNA: TGCGCCAGCAGCCCCAGGGCGGGGGGGCCGAACGAGCAGTACTTC

D: TRBD1
V: TRBV11-3
size: .
J: TRBJ2-7
CDR3: CASTKLDRGPYEQYF
DNA: TGTGCCAGCACCAAGTTGGACAGGGGACCCTACGAGCAGTACTTC

D: .
V: TRBV12-5
size: once
J: TRBJ1-4
CDR3: CASGFSARATNEKLFF
DNA: TGTGCTAGTGGTTTTTCCGCCCGGGCAACTAATGAAAAACTGTTTTTT

D: .
V: TRBV5-4
size: .
J: TRBJ1-1
CDR3: CASTQGPQENTEAFF
DNA: TGTGCCAGCACACAGGGCCCACAAGAGAACACTGAAGCTTTCTTT